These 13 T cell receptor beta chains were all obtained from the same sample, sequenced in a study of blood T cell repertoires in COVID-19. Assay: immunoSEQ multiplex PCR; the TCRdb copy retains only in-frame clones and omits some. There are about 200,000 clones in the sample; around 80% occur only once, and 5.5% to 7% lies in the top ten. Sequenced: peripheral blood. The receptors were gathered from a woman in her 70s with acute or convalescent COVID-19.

The CDR3 protein is CASGLATYTDTQYF. DNA for the CDR3: TGTGCTAGTGGTTTGGCTACCTACACAGATACGCAGTATTTT. The chain uses TRBV12-5 and TRBJ2-3; D uncertain. V was shortened by 1 base and J by 2 bases, with 7 bases between the two germline ends. This CDR3 is built from 14 residues. Germline lookup yields CDR1 LGHNT and CDR2 FRNRAP.

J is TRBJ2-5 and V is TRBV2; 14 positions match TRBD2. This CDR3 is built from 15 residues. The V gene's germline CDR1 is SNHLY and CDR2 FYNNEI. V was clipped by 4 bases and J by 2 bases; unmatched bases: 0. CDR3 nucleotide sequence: TGTGCCAGCAGTGGGACTAGCGGGAGGCAAGAGACCCAGTACTTC. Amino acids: CASSGTSGRQETQYF.

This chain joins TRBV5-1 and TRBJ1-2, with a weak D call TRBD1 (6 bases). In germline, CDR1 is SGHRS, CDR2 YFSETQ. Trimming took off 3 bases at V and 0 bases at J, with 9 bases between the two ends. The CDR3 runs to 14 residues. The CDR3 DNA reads TGCGCCAGCAGCTGGGACACAGCTAACTATGGCTACACCTTC. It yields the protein CASSWDTANYGYTF.

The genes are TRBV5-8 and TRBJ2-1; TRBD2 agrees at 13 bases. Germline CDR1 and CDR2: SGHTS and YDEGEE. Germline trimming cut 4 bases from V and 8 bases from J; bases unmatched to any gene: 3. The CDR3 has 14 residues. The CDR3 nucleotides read TGTGCCAGCAGCCTACTAGCGGGAGGGTATGAGCAGTTCTTC. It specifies CASSLLAGGYEQFF.

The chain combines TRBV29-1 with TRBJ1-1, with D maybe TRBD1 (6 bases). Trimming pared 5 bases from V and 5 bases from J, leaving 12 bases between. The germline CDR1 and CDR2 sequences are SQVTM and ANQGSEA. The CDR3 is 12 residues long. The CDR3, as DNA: TGCAGCGTTACGACAGGCGGGACTGAAGCTTTCTTT. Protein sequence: CSVTTGGTEAFF.

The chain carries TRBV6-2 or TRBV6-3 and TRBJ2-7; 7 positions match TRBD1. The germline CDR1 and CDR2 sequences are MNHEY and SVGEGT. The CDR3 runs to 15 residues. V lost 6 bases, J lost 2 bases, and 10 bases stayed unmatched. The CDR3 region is CASSPSWDSPYEQYF. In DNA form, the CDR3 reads TGTGCCAGCAGCCCCTCCTGGGACAGTCCCTACGAGCAGTACTTC.

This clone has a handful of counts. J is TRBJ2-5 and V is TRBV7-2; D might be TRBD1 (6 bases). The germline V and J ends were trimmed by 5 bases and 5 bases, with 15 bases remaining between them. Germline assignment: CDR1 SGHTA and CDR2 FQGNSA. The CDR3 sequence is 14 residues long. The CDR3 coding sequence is TGTGCCAGCAGCACCGGACAGCTCCGGGAGACCCAGTACTTC. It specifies CASSTGQLRETQYF.

CDR3 residues: CASSTGQGANGYTF. CDR3 bases: TGTGCCAGTAGTACGGGTCAGGGGGCGAATGGCTACACCTTC. The V and J genes are TRBV19 and TRBJ1-2, with 8 positions matching TRBD1. With 4 bases clipped from V and 6 bases from J, the junction kept 7 bases outside the gene matches. CDR3 length: 14 amino acids. Germline V gene sequence: CDR1 LNHDA, CDR2 SQIVND (reference sequence).

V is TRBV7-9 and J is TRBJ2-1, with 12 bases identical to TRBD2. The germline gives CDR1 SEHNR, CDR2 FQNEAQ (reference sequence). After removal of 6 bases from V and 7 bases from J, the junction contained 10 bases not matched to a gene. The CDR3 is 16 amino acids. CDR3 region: CASSLRLAGAGNEQFF. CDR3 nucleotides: TGTGCCAGCAGTCTAAGACTAGCGGGAGCGGGGAATGAGCAGTTCTTC.

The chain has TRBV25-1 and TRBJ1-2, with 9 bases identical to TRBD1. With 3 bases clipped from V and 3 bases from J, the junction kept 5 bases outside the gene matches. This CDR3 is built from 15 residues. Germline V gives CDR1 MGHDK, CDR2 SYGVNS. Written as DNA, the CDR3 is TGTGCCAGCAGTGACCCGGGACAGGGACACTATGGCTACACCTTC. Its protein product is CASSDPGQGHYGYTF.

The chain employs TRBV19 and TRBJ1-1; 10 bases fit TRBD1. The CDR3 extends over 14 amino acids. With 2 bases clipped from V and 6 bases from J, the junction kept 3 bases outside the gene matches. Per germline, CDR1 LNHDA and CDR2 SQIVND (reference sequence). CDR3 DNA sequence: TGTGCCAGTAGTATACCGGGGACAGGGGCTGAAGCTTTCTTT. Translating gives CASSIPGTGAEAFF.

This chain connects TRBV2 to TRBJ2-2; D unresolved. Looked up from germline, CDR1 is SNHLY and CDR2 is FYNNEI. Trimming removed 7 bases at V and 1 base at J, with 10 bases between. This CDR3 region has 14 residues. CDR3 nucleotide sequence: TGTGCCAGCAATCAAAACGGGAACACCGGGGAGCTGTTTTTT. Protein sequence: CASNQNGNTGELFF.

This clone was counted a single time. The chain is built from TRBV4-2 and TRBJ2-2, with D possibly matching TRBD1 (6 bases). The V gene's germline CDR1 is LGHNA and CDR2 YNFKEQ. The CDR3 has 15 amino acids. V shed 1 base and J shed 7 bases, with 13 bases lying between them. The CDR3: CASSQVDRTGGELFF. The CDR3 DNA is TGTGCCAGCAGCCAAGTCGACAGGACGGGCGGGGAGCTGTTTTTT.